This T cell receptor (beta chain) was identified during a study of T cells in Graves' hyperthyroidism and ophthalmopathy. Trimming took 5 bases from V and 2 from J; bases not matched to a gene: 4. Germline V gene data show CDR1 as MDHEN and CDR2 as SYDVKM. The CDR3 has 14 amino acids. Researchers amplified the TCR beta CDR3 regions from RNA transcripts. An initial round of RT-PCR targeting the TCR CDR3 relied on the HTBI primer set. Via MiXCR, TCRdb re-called the multiplex PCR reads, giving one row per CDR3 protein. Of about 460,000 distinct CDR3 sequences listed, approximately 22% are singletons. This clonotype was seen at least ten times.

The specimen sequenced was blood. This clonotype was obtained from an older woman with Graves' ophthalmopathy. This chain links TRBV28 with TRBJ1-2, with 8 positions matching TRBD1. The CDR3 sequence is CASSPGGANYGYTF. CDR3 bases: TGTGCCAGCAGTCCAGGGGGCGCGAACTATGGCTACACCTTC.